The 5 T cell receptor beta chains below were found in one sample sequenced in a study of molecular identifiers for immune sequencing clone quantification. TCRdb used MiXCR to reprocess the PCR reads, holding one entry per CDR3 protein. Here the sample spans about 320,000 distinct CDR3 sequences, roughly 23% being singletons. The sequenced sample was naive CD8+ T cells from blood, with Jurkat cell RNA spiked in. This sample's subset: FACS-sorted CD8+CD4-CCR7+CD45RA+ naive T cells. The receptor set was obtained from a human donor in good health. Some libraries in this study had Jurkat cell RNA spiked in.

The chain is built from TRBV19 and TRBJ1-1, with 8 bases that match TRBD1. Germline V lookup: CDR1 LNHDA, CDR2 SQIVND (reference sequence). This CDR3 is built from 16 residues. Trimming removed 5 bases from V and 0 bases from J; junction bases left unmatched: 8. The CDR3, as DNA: TGTGCCAGTAGTGGGACAGGCGGCTTCGTGAACACTGAAGCTTTCTTT. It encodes CASSGTGGFVNTEAFF.

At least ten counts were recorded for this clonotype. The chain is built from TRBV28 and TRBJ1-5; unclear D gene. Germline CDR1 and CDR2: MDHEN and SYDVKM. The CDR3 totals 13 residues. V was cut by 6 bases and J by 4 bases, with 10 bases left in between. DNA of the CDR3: TGTGCCAGCAGATATACAGAAAATCAGCCCCAGCATTTT. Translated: CASRYTENQPQHF.

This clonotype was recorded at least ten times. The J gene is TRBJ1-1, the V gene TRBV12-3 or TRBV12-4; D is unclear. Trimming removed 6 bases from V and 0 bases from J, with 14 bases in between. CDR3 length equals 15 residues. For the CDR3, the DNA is TGTGCCAGCAGCCCACTGGAGGTCATGAACACTGAAGCTTTCTTT. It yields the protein CASSPLEVMNTEAFF.

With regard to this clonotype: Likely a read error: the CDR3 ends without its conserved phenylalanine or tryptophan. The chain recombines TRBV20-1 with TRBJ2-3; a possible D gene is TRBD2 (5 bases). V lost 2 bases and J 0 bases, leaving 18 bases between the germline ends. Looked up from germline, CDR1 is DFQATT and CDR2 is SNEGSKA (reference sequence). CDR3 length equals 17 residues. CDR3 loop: CSARMSGWDISTDTQYS. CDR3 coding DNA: TGCAGTGCTAGAATGAGCGGTTGGGATATAAGCACAGATACGCAGTATTCT.

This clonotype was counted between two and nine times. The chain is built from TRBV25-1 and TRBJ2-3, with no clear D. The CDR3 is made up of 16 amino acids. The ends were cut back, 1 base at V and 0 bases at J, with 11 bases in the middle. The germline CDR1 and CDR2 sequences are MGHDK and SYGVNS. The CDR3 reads CASSESSDFSTDTQYF. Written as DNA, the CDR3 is TGTGCCAGCAGTGAATCTTCCGATTTTAGCACAGATACGCAGTATTTT.